This TCR beta chain emerged from a study of glioma-infiltrating T cells. There are many counts of this clonotype. The antigen remains undetermined. Points from the study as a whole: Very few CDR3 sequences were shared between tissue and blood. Gliomas, especially low-grade, showed above-expected tissue-blood divergence; non-neoplastic patients showed below.

The ends lost 4 bases at V and 0 bases at J; junction bases unmatched: 8. This CDR3 is built from 16 residues. Germline CDR1 reads DFQATT; CDR2 reads SNEGSKA (reference sequence). The iRepertoire nested amplicon-rescue multiplex PCR amplified TCR alpha and beta CDR3s from RNA. One-step reverse transcription and amplification started from around 100-400 ng of tissue mRNA or PBMC total RNA. Using its own MiXCR run on the multiplex PCR reads, TCRdb lists one record per CDR3 protein. The sample has 85,000 to 110,000 distinct CDR3 sequences, about 30% seen once. The source material was glioma tissue, nonneoplastic brain tissue, or PBMCs (not recorded which). V is TRBV20-1 and J is TRBJ1-5; 8 bases agree with TRBD1. The source is a human donor with low-grade glioma or glioblastoma, undergoing nonglioma brain surgery, or in good health (not recorded which). This CDR3 reads CSATGTGLYSNQPQHF. In nucleotides, the CDR3 is TGCAGTGCTACCGGGACAGGCCTCTATAGCAATCAGCCCCAGCATTTT.